This T cell receptor beta chain was sequenced for a study of cytomegalovirus exposure and HLA in healthy donors. Findings and caveats of the study: A highly shared variant cluster was judged a likely technical artifact.

13 Jbeta primers and 60 Vbeta primers were used for the PCR. Sequencing used immunoSEQ multiplex PCR; TCRdb keeps in-frame clones, though not all of them. The data show roughly 290,000 clones, with around 90% seen just once and about 2.5% held by the top ten. On this clone: The antigen is not known.

V was clipped by 6 bases and J by 2 bases; unmatched bases: 8. The CDR3 has 15 residues. Germline V gives CDR1 SGHRS, CDR2 YFSETQ. This chain links TRBV5-1 with TRBJ2-5; 9 bases line up with TRBD2. This sequence was found in a woman aged 18-29 years in good health and CMV-seronegative. Input material: PBMCs. CDR3 protein: CASNLSGGRQETQYF. CDR3 sequence (DNA): TGCGCCAGCAATTTAAGCGGGGGGCGGCAAGAGACCCAGTACTTC.